This TCR beta chain was profiled in a study of OX40 agonist ivuxolimab in advanced cancers. Across the study: Partial responses were seen in three patients, one with hepatocellular carcinoma and two with cutaneous melanoma.

Study results and limitations: Among T cells, CD8+ cells averaged more expanded clones than CD4+ cells.

Assay: immunoSEQ multiplex PCR; the TCRdb copy retains only in-frame clones and omits some. This table has around 60,000 clones, 65% to 85% appearing once. Blood was sampled at baseline, cycle 4 day 1, and cycle 7 day 1. A word on this clone: Its antigen is undetermined.

The CDR3 is made up of 14 amino acids. Trimming pared 1 base from V and 3 bases from J, leaving 9 bases between. Looked up from germline, CDR1 is SEHNR and CDR2 is FQNEAQ (reference sequence). Sequencing used CD4+ or CD8+ T cells sorted from blood, obtained in a trial of the OX40 agonist ivuxolimab. This TCR derives from an adult with an advanced solid tumor such as melanoma, head and neck, liver or kidney cancer. The chain recombines TRBV7-9 with TRBJ1-1; no clear D gene. CDR3 sequence (DNA): TGTGCCAGCAGCTTAGAATCTGGGGACACTGAAGCTTTCTTT. This gives the protein CASSLESGDTEAFF. Full variable domain (rest looked up from reference TRBV7-9 and TRBJ1-1): DTGVSQNPRHKITKRGQNVTFRCDPISEHNRLYWYRQTLGQGPEFLTYFQNEAQLEKSRLLSDRFSAERPKGSFSTLEIQRTEQGDSAMYLCASSLESGDTEAFFGQGTRLTVV.